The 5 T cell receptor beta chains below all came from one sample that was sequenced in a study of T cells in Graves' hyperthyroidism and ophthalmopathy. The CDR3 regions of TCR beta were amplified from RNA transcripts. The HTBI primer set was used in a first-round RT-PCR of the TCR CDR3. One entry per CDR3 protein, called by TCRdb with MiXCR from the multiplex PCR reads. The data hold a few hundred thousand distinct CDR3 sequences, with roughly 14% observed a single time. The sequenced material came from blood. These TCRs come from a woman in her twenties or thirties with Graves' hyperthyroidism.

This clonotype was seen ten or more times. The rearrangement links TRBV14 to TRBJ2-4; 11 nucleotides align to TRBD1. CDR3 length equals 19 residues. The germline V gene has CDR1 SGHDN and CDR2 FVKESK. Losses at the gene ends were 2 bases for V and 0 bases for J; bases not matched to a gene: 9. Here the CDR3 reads CASSQLPGTGGKAKNIQYF. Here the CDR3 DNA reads TGTGCCAGCAGCCAACTCCCCGGGACAGGGGGTAAAGCCAAAAACATTCAGTACTTC.

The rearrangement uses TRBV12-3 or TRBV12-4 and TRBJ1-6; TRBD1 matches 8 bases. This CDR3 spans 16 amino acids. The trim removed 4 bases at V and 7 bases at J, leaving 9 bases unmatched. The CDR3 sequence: CASSSRTGRVNSPLHF. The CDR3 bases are TGTGCCAGCAGTTCACGGACAGGGCGGGTCAATTCACCCCTCCACTTT.

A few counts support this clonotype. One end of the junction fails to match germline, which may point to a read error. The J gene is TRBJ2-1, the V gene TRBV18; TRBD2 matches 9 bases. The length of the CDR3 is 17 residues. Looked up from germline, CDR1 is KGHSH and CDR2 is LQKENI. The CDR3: CASSPPNGGRAYNKQFF. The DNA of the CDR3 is TGTGCCAGCTCACCACCTAACGGCGGGAGGGCCTACAATAAGCAGTTCTTC. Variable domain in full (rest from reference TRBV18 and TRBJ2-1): NAGVMQNPRHLVRRRGQEARLRCSPMKGHSHVYWYRQLPEEGLKFMVYLQKENIIDESGMPKERFSAEFPKEGPSILRIQQVVRGDSAAYFCASSPPNGGRAYNKQFFGPGTRLTVL.

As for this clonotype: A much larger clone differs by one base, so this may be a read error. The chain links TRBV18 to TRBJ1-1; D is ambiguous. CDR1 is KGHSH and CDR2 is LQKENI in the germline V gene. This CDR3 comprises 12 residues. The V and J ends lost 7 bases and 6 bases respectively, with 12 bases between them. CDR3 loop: CASLPDLSEAFF. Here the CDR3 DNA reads TGTGCCAGCTTACCTGATCTCTCTGAAGCTTTCTTT.

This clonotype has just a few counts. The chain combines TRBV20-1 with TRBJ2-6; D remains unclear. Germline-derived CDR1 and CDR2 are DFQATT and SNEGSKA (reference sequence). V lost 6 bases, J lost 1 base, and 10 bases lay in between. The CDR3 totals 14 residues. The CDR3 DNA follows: TGCAGTGCAAATCAACTTTCTGGGGCCAACGTCCTGACTTTC. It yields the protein CSANQLSGANVLTF.